Below, 32 T cell receptor beta chains from the same sample are listed, as sequenced in a study of blood T cell repertoires in COVID-19. The repertoire was sequenced with immunoSEQ multiplex PCR; TCRdb's copy has only in-frame clones and lacks some. The data hold about 170,000 clones, with less than 90% observed a single time. Sequencing used peripheral blood. These receptors originate from a woman aged 55-70 years with COVID-19, enrolled during active disease.

V gene TRBV29-1 combines with J gene TRBJ2-5; 8 nucleotides align to TRBD2. V shed 4 bases and J 10 bases; nucleotides not matched to a gene: 2. The CDR3 has 10 residues. CDR1 and CDR2 (germline): SQVTM, ANQGSEA. The CDR3 sequence: CSVGGRNQYF. CDR3 nucleotide sequence: TGCAGCGTTGGCGGGAGGAACCAGTACTTC.

The chain has TRBV7-9 and TRBJ1-5, with D possibly TRBD1 on 5 matching bases. Germline V gene sequence: CDR1 SEHNR, CDR2 FQNEAQ (reference sequence). This CDR3 is 15 amino acids long. V was trimmed by 0 bases and J by 0 bases, leaving 6 bases between them. The CDR3 nucleotides are TGTGCCAGCAGCTTAGCGGGGCCTAGCAATCAGCCCCAGCATTTT. This gives the protein CASSLAGPSNQPQHF. Variable domain in full (rest from reference TRBV7-9 and TRBJ1-5): DTGVSQNPRHKITKRGQNVTFRCDPISEHNRLYWYRQTLGQGPEFLTYFQNEAQLEKSRLLSDRFSAERPKGSFSTLEIQRTEQGDSAMYLCASSLAGPSNQPQHFGDGTRLSIL.

This sequence joins TRBV28 and TRBJ1-3, with D uncertain. The CDR3 spans 13 residues. Between the trimmed V and J ends, which lost 6 bases and 2 bases, there was a span of 8 bases. Germline CDR1 MDHEN, CDR2 SYDVKM. The CDR3 coding sequence is TGTGCCAGCAGCTCCCTAGCTGGAAACACCATATATTTT. Residues: CASSSLAGNTIYF.

About this clone: Other nucleotide sequences in the sample specify the same CDR3. The chain is built from TRBV30 and TRBJ1-2, with TRBD1 matching over 10 bases. There are 14 residues in the CDR3. Trimming cost V 0 bases and J 8 bases; bases outside gene matches: 6. Germline V gene data show CDR1 as GTSNPN and CDR2 as SVGIG (reference sequence). CDR3 bases: TGTGCCTGGAGTGTACGACAGGGGGCGCGGGGCTACACCTTC. Translated: CAWSVRQGARGYTF. The whole variable domain, filled in from reference TRBV30 and TRBJ1-2, reads SQTIHQWPATLVQPVGSPLSLECTVEGTSNPNLYWYRQAAGRGLQLLFYSVGIGQISSEVPQNLSASRPQDRQFILSSKKLLLSDSGFYLCAWSVRQGARGYTFGSGTRLTVV.

The chain recombines TRBV12-3 or TRBV12-4 with TRBJ2-7; possible D gene TRBD1, 5 bases. The V end lost 3 bases, the J end lost 3 bases, and 9 bases lay between the germline ends. This CDR3 is 13 amino acids long. CDR3 sequence reads: CASSLSRVYEQYF. CDR3 DNA sequence: TGTGCCAGCAGTTTGAGCAGGGTCTACGAGCAGTACTTC.

The CDR3 DNA is TGTGCCAGCAGCGTACTCCGGGAGGACTACGAGCAGTACTTC. Its protein is CASSVLREDYEQYF. The gene calls are TRBV9 and TRBJ2-7, with TRBD2 matching 7 bases. The CDR3 extends over 14 amino acids. V shed 1 base and J 3 bases; nucleotides not matched to a gene: 4. Germline CDR1 SGDLS, CDR2 YYNGEE.

The rearrangement uses TRBV9 and TRBJ1-6; D is possibly TRBD1 (6 bases). Germline CDR1 SGDLS, CDR2 YYNGEE. The CDR3 extends over 14 amino acids. The V end was cut by 5 bases, the J end by 8 bases, with 14 bases between. This chain's CDR3 is CASSTGFSDSPLHF. The CDR3 DNA sequence: TGTGCCAGCAGTACAGGGTTTTCAGATTCACCCCTCCACTTT.

This CDR3 is CASSMYTSNQPQHF. DNA of the CDR3: TGTGCCAGTAGTATGTACACTAGCAATCAGCCCCAGCATTTT. The V gene is TRBV19, the J gene TRBJ1-5, with D unresolved. Trimming removed 3 bases at V and 0 bases at J, with 6 bases between. This CDR3 comprises 14 residues. Germline V gene sequence: CDR1 LNHDA, CDR2 SQIVND (reference sequence).

CDR3 amino acids: CSVFRVGANVLTF. CDR3 sequence (DNA): TGCAGCGTTTTCCGGGTCGGGGCCAACGTCCTGACTTTC. The V and J genes are TRBV29-1 and TRBJ2-6; no firm D call. CDR3 size: 13 residues. The germline V gene encodes CDR1 SQVTM and CDR2 ANQGSEA. V was pared by 5 bases and J by 4 bases, with 9 bases between.

V usage is TRBV18 and J usage is TRBJ2-7; D might be TRBD2 (6 bases). The CDR3 runs to 16 residues. CDR1 is KGHSH, CDR2 LQKENI, per germline. V was cut by 6 bases and J by 3 bases, with 21 bases left in between. CDR3 sequence: CASSRNAGSLNYEQYF. CDR3 sequence (DNA): TGTGCCAGCTCTCGAAATGCGGGGTCCCTAAACTACGAGCAGTACTTC.

The rearrangement joins TRBV21-1 to TRBJ2-5; the D call in the table, TRBD1, was not verified against the DNA. TRBV21-1 is termed a pseudogene. The CDR3 runs to 15 residues. CDR3 in DNA: TGTGCCAGCAGTCGCCGGGACAGGGGTGGAGAGACCCAGTACTTC. This gives the protein CASSRRDRGGETQYF.

The chain joins TRBV12-5 to TRBJ1-2, with a possible D match to TRBD1 (6 bases). The CDR3 is 16 residues long. Trimming shortened V by 0 bases and J by 5 bases, and 16 bases separated the two germline ends. CDR1 and CDR2 (germline): LGHNT, FRNRAP. This CDR3 is CASGLVPPGQDYGYTF. The CDR3 coding sequence is TGTGCTAGTGGTTTGGTACCACCGGGACAAGATTATGGCTACACCTTC.

This chain joins TRBV6-1 and TRBJ2-2; TRBD2 aligns across 11 bases. Losses at the gene ends were 1 base for V and 3 bases for J; bases not matched to a gene: 4. The germline V gene encodes CDR1 MNHNS and CDR2 SASEGT. The CDR3 contains 17 residues. CDR3 bases: TGTGCCAGCAGTGAAGAAACTAGCGGGGGCTACACCGGGGAGCTGTTTTTT. It translates to CASSEETSGGYTGELFF.

The chain recombines TRBV11-3 with TRBJ2-1, with TRBD2 matching over 16 bases. Per germline, CDR1 SGHNT and CDR2 YENEEA. The CDR3 has 20 residues. Trimming at V came to 5 bases and at J to 4 bases, leaving 14 bases not matched to a gene. This CDR3 is CASSIAQGLAGGPGYNEQFF. CDR3 DNA sequence: TGTGCCAGCAGCATAGCGCAGGGACTAGCGGGAGGGCCGGGTTACAATGAGCAGTTCTTC.

The chain is built from TRBV4-2 and TRBJ2-3, with TRBD2 identical over 8 bases. The CDR3 sequence is 15 residues long. Trimming took 2 bases from V and 2 from J; bases not matched to a gene: 3. The V gene's germline CDR1 is LGHNA and CDR2 YNFKEQ. CDR3 in DNA: TGTGCCAGCAGCCAAAGAGCGGGGGACACAGATACGCAGTATTTT. This gives the protein CASSQRAGDTDTQYF.

The chain uses TRBV19 and TRBJ2-2, with TRBD2 identical over 12 bases. There are 18 residues in the CDR3. CDR1 is LNHDA and CDR2 is SQIVND in the germline V gene (reference sequence). Trimming took 6 bases from V and 4 from J; bases not matched to a gene: 12. The CDR3 bases are TGTGCCAGTAGCCCCACCCGACTAGCGGGAGCGGGCACCGGGGAGCTGTTTTTT. Amino acids: CASSPTRLAGAGTGELFF.

This clone was detected a few times. The genes are TRBV15 and TRBJ2-1, with 8 bases aligning to TRBD2. CDR1 and CDR2 from the germline V gene are LNHNV and YYDKDF (reference sequence). The CDR3 is made up of 15 amino acids. J lost 5 bases, V lost 7 bases, and 10 bases had no gene match. The CDR3 loop is CATTVGRGVNNEQFF. CDR3 nucleotide sequence: TGTGCCACCACTGTCGGGAGGGGCGTTAACAATGAGCAGTTCTTC.

The sample holds one count of this clone. The chain is built from TRBV18 and TRBJ1-2; D ambiguous. Deletions cut 5 bases from V and 4 bases from J, with 5 bases between. The germline gives CDR1 KGHSH, CDR2 LQKENI. The CDR3 covers 11 residues. As DNA, the CDR3 is TGTGCCAGCTCAGACTCCTATGGCTACACCTTC. It yields the protein CASSDSYGYTF. The variable domain in full, with the rest retrieved from reference TRBV18 and TRBJ1-2, is NAGVMQNPRHLVRRRGQEARLRCSPMKGHSHVYWYRQLPEEGLKFMVYLQKENIIDESGMPKERFSAEFPKEGPSILRIQQVVRGDSAAYFCASSDSYGYTFGSGTRLTVV.

V and J are TRBV7-2 and TRBJ2-7; TRBD2 matches 10 bases. The CDR3 sequence is 15 residues long. CDR1 is SGHTA, CDR2 FQGNSA, per germline. The junction had 3 bases not matched to a gene; V was cut back by 1 base and J by 3 bases. CDR3: CASSLDWTSGYEQYF. The CDR3 DNA is TGTGCCAGCAGCTTAGATTGGACTAGCGGCTACGAGCAGTACTTC.

This chain links TRBV7-2 with TRBJ2-1, with D maybe TRBD2 (5 bases). V lost 5 bases, J lost 5 bases, and 10 bases lay in between. CDR3 length: 13 residues. The germline V gene has CDR1 SGHTA and CDR2 FQGNSA. CDR3 DNA sequence: TGTGCCAGCAGCCCAAACGGGAACAATGAGCAGTTCTTC. Translating gives CASSPNGNNEQFF.

This clone appeared a few times. V is TRBV19 and J is TRBJ1-2, with D uncertain. The CDR3 contains 12 residues. The V and J ends lost 7 bases and 6 bases respectively, with 12 bases between them. Germline V gene lookup returns CDR1 LNHDA and CDR2 SQIVND (reference sequence). The CDR3: CASICTENGYTF. The CDR3 DNA reads TGTGCCAGTATCTGTACAGAGAATGGCTACACCTTC.

This clone was seen only once. The chain carries TRBV19 and TRBJ2-3; weak D call: TRBD2 (6 bases). The CDR3 consists of 16 residues. Germline V gives CDR1 LNHDA, CDR2 SQIVND (reference sequence). The V and J ends lost 3 bases and 1 base respectively, with 14 bases between them. CDR3 protein: CASSMDRGGGTDTQYF. The CDR3 DNA sequence: TGTGCCAGTAGTATGGATCGGGGAGGAGGCACAGATACGCAGTATTTT.

V is TRBV7-9 and J is TRBJ2-3, with D unresolved. Per germline, CDR1 SEHNR and CDR2 FQNEAQ (reference sequence). CDR3 length: 14 amino acids. Trimming cost V 2 bases and J 1 base, with 7 bases left between them. The DNA for the CDR3 is TGTGCCAGCAGCTTAACCCGAGGCACAGATACGCAGTATTTT. Its protein is CASSLTRGTDTQYF.

This chain connects TRBV29-1 to TRBJ1-2; the D gene is possibly TRBD1 (6 bases). Germline V gives CDR1 SQVTM, CDR2 ANQGSEA. The CDR3 length is 14 residues. V lost 6 bases, J lost 6 bases, and 20 bases lay in between. This chain's CDR3 is CSVATQGRANGYTF. The CDR3 nucleotides read TGCAGCGTCGCAACTCAGGGGAGGGCTAATGGCTACACCTTC.

This clone has just a few counts. The chain joins TRBV19 to TRBJ2-1, with 12 bases lining up with TRBD2. The CDR3 is made up of 17 amino acids. The trim removed 7 bases at V and 4 bases at J, leaving 11 bases unmatched. The V gene's germline CDR1 is LNHDA and CDR2 SQIVND (reference sequence). The CDR3 region is CASIGGSGLAGYNEQFF. In DNA, the CDR3 is TGTGCCAGTATAGGGGGGTCGGGACTAGCGGGTTACAATGAGCAGTTCTTC.

V gene TRBV7-6 combines with J gene TRBJ2-5; unclear D gene. Trimming shortened V by 2 bases and J by 2 bases, and 9 bases separated the two germline ends. Germline CDR1 is SGHVS and CDR2 is FNYEAQ. The CDR3 spans 14 residues. CDR3 loop: CASSLFFGQETQYF. The DNA of the CDR3 is TGTGCCAGCAGCTTATTTTTCGGTCAAGAGACCCAGTACTTC.

This chain uses TRBV30 with TRBJ1-6, with 9 bases fitting TRBD1. Trimming took 2 bases from V and 10 from J; bases not matched to a gene: 9. The CDR3 loop spans 15 amino acids. Germline V gene data show CDR1 as GTSNPN and CDR2 as SVGIG (reference sequence). The CDR3 here is CAWSKVGQGGSPLHF. CDR3 nucleotide sequence: TGTGCCTGGAGTAAGGTGGGACAGGGAGGCTCACCCCTCCACTTT.

The chain has TRBV28 and TRBJ1-4; TRBD1 agrees at 11 bases. The CDR3 has 14 amino acids. Germline V gene lookup returns CDR1 MDHEN and CDR2 SYDVKM. Trimming at V came to 6 bases and at J to 7 bases, leaving 4 bases not matched to a gene. The CDR3 region has the DNA TGTGCCAGCAGGGCCGGGACAGGGGGTGAAAAACTGTTTTTT. Translating it yields CASRAGTGGEKLFF. The full variable domain, rest sourced from reference TRBV28 and TRBJ1-4, is DVKVTQSSRYLVKRTGEKVFLECVQDMDHENMFWYRQDPGLGLRLIYFSYDVKMKEKGDIPEGYSVSREKKERFSLILESASTNQTSMYLCASRAGTGGEKLFFGSGTQLSVL.

This clone was seen only once. This chain connects TRBV16 to TRBJ1-2; possible D gene TRBD1, 6 bases. Germline V lookup: CDR1 KGHSY, CDR2 FQNENV. The CDR3 consists of 15 residues. With 4 bases removed from V and 2 bases from J, the gap between germline ends came to 14 bases. The CDR3 nucleotides are TGTGCCAGCAGCCTATCGACAGGACCAAACTATGGCTACACCTTC. Protein sequence: CASSLSTGPNYGYTF. Filled out from reference TRBV16 and TRBJ1-2, the complete variable domain reads GEEVAQTPKHLVRGEGQKAKLYCAPIKGHSYVFWYQQVLKNEFKFLISFQNENVFDETGMPKERFSAKCLPNSPCSLEIQATKLEDSAVYFCASSLSTGPNYGYTFGSGTRLTVV.

The rearrangement links TRBV6-5 to TRBJ1-1, with D possibly being TRBD1 (5 bases). The CDR3 loop spans 13 amino acids. With 6 bases removed from V and 7 bases from J, the gap between germline ends came to 15 bases. From germline, CDR1 is MNHEY and CDR2 SVGAGI. The CDR3 sequence: CASSRAGPDEAFF. The CDR3 bases are TGTGCCAGCAGCCGGGCAGGGCCTGATGAAGCTTTCTTT.

The chain has TRBV24-1 and TRBJ2-7, with a weak D call TRBD1 (6 bases). This CDR3 has 13 residues. CDR1 KGHDR and CDR2 SFDVKD come from the germline V gene. V lost 6 bases to trimming and J lost 0 bases, with 8 bases between them. CDR3 nucleotide sequence: TGTGCCACCAGTCGAGGGGGCTCCTACGAGCAGTACTTC. It translates to CATSRGGSYEQYF.

The chain carries TRBV5-4 and TRBJ1-2; the D is unclear. Trimming pared 3 bases from V and 2 bases from J, leaving 11 bases between. Germline-derived CDR1 and CDR2 are SGHNT and YYREEE (reference sequence). The CDR3 has 14 amino acids. DNA for the CDR3: TGTGCCAGCAGCTCGACAAACTGGAACTATGGCTACACCTTC. Translation gives CASSSTNWNYGYTF.